These 3 T cell receptor beta chains came from one sample sequenced in a study of T cell repertoires in cytomegalovirus infection. TCRdb ran MiXCR on the reads and lists one entry per CDR3 protein. Here the sample spans roughly 920,000 distinct CDR3 sequences, about 33% being singletons. The antigens of these receptors remain unknown. This sample comprised cultured CD8+ T cells from PBMCs, obtained from culture after CMV antigen stimulation. These receptors all come from a human donor in good health (CMV status not recorded). Some clones in this sample may be carry-over from other donors' samples.

In nucleotides, the CDR3 is TGTGCCAGCAGTTTTACCGTTCCGGGACACGAAACGGCGTTTGCAACTAATGAAAAACTGTTTTTT. Amino acids: CASSFTVPGHETAFATNEKLFF. The chain recombines TRBV12-3 or TRBV12-4 with TRBJ1-4, with D maybe TRBD1 (6 bases). V lost 3 bases to trimming and J lost 0 bases, with 29 bases between them. The CDR3 loop spans 22 amino acids.

The chain has TRBV7-8 and TRBJ2-1; the D gene could be TRBD1 or TRBD2 (6 bases each). This CDR3 contains 17 residues. Germline V gene data show CDR1 as SGHVS and CDR2 as FQNEAQ. Trimming stripped 2 bases from V and 7 bases from J, with 21 bases between. The CDR3 is CASSLRGPTSWLNEQFF. CDR3 coding DNA: TGTGCCAGCAGCTTACGGGGGCCCACTTCTTGGTTAAATGAGCAGTTCTTC.

V is TRBV4-1 and J is TRBJ1-1, with D unclear. Germline CDR1 MGHRA, CDR2 YSYEKL. The CDR3 has 13 residues. Trimming took off 4 bases at V and 4 bases at J, with 10 bases between the two ends. CDR3 nucleotides: TGCGCCAGCAGCCGAGGACGGAGCACTGAAGCTTTCTTT. Translation: CASSRGRSTEAFF.